This T cell receptor (beta chain) was identified in a study of blood T cell repertoires in COVID-19. About the research overall: COVID-19 samples, acute and convalescent, were from the United States, Italy and Spain. T cells, B-cell-depleted T cells, or PBMCs supplied cDNA or gDNA.

In the study's own analysis: Estimation of nucleated cell counts was performed using reference gene primer amplification. Sequencing used immunoSEQ multiplex PCR; TCRdb keeps in-frame clones, though not all of them. V and J calls and clone size are as listed in that table; D and trimming were resolved from the DNA. The sample holds approximately 300,000 clones, 89% seen once. This CDR3 region has 13 residues. Trimming took 0 bases from V and 6 from J, leaving 6 bases between them. Per the germline V gene, CDR1 is MNHEY and CDR2 is SVGAGI. The sequencing sample was made of peripheral blood. This TCR derives from a man between 18 and 29 years old who had recovered from COVID-19. The chain joins TRBV6-5 to TRBJ2-1, with TRBD2 as a possible D gene (5 bases). The CDR3 region is CASSYSRANEQFF. In DNA form, the CDR3 reads TGTGCCAGCAGTTACTCGAGGGCCAATGAGCAGTTCTTC.